This T cell receptor beta chain emerged from a study of immune heterogeneity within non-small cell lung tumors. Whole-study results and caveats: Most high-frequency T-cell receptor beta clonotypes were specific to a single patient. Both recurring identical dominant CDR3 beta clonotypes and site-unique high-frequency clones were observed across tumor sites within a patient. T-cell clonality in a given local region correlated moderately yet significantly with the local tumor mutational burden (R around 0.35).

The CDR3 has 13 residues. Looked up from germline, CDR1 is ENHRY and CDR2 is SYGVKD. V was pared by 6 bases and J by 2 bases, with 8 bases between. It was with 32 V and 13 J primers that multiplex PCR amplified TCR beta CDR3. One entry per CDR3 protein results from TCRdb running MiXCR on the multiplex PCR reads. The sample has 20,000 to 25,000 distinct CDR3 sequences, around 27% seen once. Bulk tumor genomic DNA constituted the template, at 600 ng per sample. Several biopsies per primary tumor, spaced far apart, were taken during surgery. Untreated, newly diagnosed non-small cell lung cancer patients underwent curative surgery. Everyone who gave samples had just been diagnosed with non-small cell lung cancer and was having surgery with curative intent. By sample fraction, this clonotype is medium-sized (0.01 to 0.1%). As yet, its antigen is unknown.

The chain couples TRBV10-3 to TRBJ1-3; the D is unclear. Sample: lung tumor tissue. The receptor was derived from a man aged 40-55 years with non-small cell lung cancer. CDR3 amino acids: CAIREGTGNTIYF. The CDR3 bases are TGTGCCATCAGGGAGGGTACTGGAAACACCATATATTTT.